This T cell receptor (beta chain) comes out of a study of blood T cell repertoires in COVID-19. CDR3 length: 11 residues. The germline V and J ends were trimmed by 5 bases and 4 bases, with 3 bases remaining between them. Germline loops: CDR1 SGHAT, CDR2 FQNNGV. Under the authors' procedure: Reference gene primer amplification in the assay estimated nucleated cell counts. TCRdb keeps only in-frame clones here, not all; method: immunoSEQ multiplex PCR. From that table come the V and J calls and clone size; the DNA was used to work out D and trimming. The sample holds approximately 260,000 clones, 89% seen once.

Material for sequencing was peripheral blood. This clonotype was sampled from a man in his fifties with acute or convalescent COVID-19. V usage is TRBV11-2 and J usage is TRBJ2-1, with D hard to call. CDR3 bases: TGTGCCAGCAGCGCGTACAATGAGCAGTTCTTC. It is translated as CASSAYNEQFF.